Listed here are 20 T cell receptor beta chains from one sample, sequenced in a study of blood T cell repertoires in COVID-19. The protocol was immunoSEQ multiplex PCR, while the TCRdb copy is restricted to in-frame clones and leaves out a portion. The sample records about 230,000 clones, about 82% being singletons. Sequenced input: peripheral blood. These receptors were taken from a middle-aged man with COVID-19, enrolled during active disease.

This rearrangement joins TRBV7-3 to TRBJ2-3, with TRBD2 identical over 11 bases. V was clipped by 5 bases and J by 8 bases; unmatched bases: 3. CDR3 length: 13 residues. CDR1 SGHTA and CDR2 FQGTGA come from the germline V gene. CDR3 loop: CASSPTSGVTQYF. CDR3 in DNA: TGTGCCAGCAGCCCGACTAGCGGGGTTACGCAGTATTTT.

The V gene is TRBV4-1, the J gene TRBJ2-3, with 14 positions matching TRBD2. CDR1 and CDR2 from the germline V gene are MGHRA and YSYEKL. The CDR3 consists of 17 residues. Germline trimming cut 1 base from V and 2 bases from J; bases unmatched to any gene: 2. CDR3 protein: CASSQGTSGGFTDTQYF. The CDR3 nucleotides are TGCGCCAGCAGCCAAGGGACTAGCGGGGGGTTCACAGATACGCAGTATTTT.

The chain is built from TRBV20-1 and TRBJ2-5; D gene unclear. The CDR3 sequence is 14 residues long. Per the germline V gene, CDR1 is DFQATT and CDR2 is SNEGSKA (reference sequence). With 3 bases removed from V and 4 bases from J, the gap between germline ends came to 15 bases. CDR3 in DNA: TGCAGTGCTAGTGGTCCGGAGAGGCGAGAGACCCAGTACTTC. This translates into CSASGPERRETQYF.

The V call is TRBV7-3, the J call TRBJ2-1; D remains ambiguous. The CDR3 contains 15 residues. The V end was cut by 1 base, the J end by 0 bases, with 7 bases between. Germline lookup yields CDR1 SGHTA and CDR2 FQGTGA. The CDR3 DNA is TGTGCCAGCAGCTTAAGAGGTGGCTCCTACAATGAGCAGTTCTTC. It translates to CASSLRGGSYNEQFF.

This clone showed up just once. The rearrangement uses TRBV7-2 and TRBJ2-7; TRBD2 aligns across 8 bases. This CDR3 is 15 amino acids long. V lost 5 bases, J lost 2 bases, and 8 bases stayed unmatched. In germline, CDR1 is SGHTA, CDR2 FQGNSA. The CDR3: CASSTGGGMPYEQYF. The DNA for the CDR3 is TGTGCCAGCAGCACAGGCGGGGGGATGCCCTACGAGCAGTACTTC.

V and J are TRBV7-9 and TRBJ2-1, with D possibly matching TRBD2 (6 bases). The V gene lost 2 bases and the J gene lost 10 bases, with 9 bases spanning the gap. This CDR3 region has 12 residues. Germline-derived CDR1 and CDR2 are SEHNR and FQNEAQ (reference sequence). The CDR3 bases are TGTGCCAGCAGCTTACTCGCGGGGGAGCAGTTCTTC. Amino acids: CASSLLAGEQFF.

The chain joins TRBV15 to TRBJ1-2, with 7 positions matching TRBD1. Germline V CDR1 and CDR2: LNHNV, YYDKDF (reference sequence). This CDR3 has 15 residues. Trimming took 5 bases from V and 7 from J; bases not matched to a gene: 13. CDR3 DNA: TGTGCCACCAGCTCCGTGACAGGGATAGGGGGTGGCTACACCTTC. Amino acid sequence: CATSSVTGIGGGYTF.

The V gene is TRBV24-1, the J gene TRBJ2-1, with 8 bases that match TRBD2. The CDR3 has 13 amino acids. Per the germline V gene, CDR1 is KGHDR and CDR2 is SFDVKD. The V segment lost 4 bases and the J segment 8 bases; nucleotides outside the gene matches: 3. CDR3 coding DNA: TGTGCCACCAGTGAATCGGGGGGGGATGAGCAGTTCTTC. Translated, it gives CATSESGGDEQFF.

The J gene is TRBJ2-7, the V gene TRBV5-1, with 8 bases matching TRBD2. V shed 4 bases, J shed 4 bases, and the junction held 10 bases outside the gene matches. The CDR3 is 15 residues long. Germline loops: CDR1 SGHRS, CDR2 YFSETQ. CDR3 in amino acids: CASSGLAGLRYEQYF. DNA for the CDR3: TGCGCCAGCAGCGGATTAGCGGGGCTTAGGTACGAGCAGTACTTC.

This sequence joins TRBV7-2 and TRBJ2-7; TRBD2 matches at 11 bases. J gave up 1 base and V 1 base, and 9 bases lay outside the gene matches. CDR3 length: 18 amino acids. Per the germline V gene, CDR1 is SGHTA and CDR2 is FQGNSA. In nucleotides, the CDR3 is TGTGCCAGCAGCTTAGTTGGGACTAGCGGCTCCCTTTCCTACGAGCAGTACTTC. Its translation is CASSLVGTSGSLSYEQYF.

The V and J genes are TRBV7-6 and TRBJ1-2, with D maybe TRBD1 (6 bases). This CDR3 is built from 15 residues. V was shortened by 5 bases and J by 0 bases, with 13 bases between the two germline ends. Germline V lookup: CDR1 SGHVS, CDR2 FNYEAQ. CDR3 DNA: TGTGCCAGCAGCCTCACAGGGACCTCTAACTATGGCTACACCTTC. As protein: CASSLTGTSNYGYTF.

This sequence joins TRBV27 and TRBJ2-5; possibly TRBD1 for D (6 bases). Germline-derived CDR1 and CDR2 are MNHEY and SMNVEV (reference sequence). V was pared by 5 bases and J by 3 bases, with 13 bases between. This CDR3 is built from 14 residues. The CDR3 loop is CASSPSYREETQYF. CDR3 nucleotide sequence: TGTGCCAGCAGTCCGTCTTACAGGGAAGAGACCCAGTACTTC.

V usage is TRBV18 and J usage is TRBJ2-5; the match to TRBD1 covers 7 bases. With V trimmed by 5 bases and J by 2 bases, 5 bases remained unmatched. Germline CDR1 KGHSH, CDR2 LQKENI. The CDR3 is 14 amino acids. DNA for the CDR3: TGTGCCAGCTCAAGAGGGACAGTGCAAGAGACCCAGTACTTC. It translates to CASSRGTVQETQYF.

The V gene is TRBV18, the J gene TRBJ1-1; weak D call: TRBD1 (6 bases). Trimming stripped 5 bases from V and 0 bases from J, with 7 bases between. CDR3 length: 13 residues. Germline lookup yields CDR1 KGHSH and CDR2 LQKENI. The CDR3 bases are TGTGCCAGCTCAGGGACATTGAACACTGAAGCTTTCTTT. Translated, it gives CASSGTLNTEAFF.

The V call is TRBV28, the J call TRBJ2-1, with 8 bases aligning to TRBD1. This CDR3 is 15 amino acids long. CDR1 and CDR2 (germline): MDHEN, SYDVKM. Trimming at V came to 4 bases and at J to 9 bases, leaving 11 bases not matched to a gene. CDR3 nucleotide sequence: TGTGCCAGCAGTTCCACGTCAGACAGGGGAATTGAGCAGTTCTTC. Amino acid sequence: CASSSTSDRGIEQFF.

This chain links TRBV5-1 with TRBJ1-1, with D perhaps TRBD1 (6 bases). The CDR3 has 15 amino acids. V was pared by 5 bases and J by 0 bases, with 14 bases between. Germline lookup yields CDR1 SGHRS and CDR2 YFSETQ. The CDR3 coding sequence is TGCGCCAGCAGTTCCTCCGGGACACTGAACACTGAAGCTTTCTTT. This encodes CASSSSGTLNTEAFF.

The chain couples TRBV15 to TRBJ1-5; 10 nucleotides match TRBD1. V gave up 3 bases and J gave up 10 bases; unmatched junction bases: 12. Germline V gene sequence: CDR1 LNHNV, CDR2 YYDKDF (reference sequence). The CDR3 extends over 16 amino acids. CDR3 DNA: TGTGCCACCAGCAGCAGCTTCGGGACAGGGGTTTTTCCCCAGCATTTT. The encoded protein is CATSSSFGTGVFPQHF.

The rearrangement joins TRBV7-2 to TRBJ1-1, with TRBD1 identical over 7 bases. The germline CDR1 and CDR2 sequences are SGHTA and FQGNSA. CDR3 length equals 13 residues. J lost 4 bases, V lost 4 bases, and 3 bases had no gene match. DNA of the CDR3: TGTGCCAGCAGCTCGCAGGGGGTCACTGAAGCTTTCTTT. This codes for CASSSQGVTEAFF.

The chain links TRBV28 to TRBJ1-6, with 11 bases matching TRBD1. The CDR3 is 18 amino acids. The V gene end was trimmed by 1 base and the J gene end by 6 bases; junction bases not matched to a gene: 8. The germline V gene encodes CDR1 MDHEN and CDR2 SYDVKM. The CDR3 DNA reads TGTGCCAGCAGTTTATACTCCGGGACAGGGGGTTTTAATTCACCCCTCCACTTT. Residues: CASSLYSGTGGFNSPLHF.

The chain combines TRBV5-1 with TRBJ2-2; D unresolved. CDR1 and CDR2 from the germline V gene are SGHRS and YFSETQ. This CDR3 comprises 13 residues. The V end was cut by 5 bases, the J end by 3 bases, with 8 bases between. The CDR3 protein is CASSSGDTGELFF. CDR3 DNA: TGCGCCAGCAGTTCCGGTGACACCGGGGAGCTGTTTTTT.